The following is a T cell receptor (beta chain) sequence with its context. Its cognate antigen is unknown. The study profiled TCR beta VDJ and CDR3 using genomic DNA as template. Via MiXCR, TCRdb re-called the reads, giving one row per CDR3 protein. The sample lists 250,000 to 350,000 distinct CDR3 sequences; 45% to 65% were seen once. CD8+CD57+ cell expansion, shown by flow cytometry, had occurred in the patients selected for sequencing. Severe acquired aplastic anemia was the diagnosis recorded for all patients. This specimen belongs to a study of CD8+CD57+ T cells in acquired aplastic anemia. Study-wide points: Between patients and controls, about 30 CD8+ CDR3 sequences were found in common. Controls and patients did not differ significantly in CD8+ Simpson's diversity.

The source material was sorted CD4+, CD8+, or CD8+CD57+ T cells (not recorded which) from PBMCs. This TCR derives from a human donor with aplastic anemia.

The CDR3 loop reads CASLRTGATYEQYF. The CDR3 nucleotides read TGTGCCAGCCTCAGGACAGGCGCAACCTACGAGCAGTACTTC. The chain links TRBV7-2 to TRBJ2-7, with TRBD1 matching 7 bases. J lost 2 bases, V lost 8 bases, and 9 bases had no gene match. Germline V gene data show CDR1 as SGHTA and CDR2 as FQGNSA. The CDR3 is 14 residues long.